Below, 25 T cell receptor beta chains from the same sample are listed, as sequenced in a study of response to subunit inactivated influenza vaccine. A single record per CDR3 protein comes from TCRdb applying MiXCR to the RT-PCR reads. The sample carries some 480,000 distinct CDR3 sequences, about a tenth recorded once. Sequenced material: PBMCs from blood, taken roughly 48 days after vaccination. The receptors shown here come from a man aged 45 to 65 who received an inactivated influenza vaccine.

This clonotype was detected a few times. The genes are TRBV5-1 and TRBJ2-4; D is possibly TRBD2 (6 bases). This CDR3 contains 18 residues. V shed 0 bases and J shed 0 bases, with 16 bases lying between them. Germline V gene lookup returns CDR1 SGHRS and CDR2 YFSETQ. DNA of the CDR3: TGCGCCAGCAGCTTGGATACGGGACTCAGACTAGCCAAAAACATTCAGTACTTC. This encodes CASSLDTGLRLAKNIQYF.

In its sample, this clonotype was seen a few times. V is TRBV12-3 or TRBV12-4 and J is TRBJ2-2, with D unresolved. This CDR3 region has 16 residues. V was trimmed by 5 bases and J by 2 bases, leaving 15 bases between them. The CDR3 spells CASSLRWALNTGELFF. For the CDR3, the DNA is TGTGCCAGCAGTCTCCGATGGGCTCTCAACACCGGGGAGCTGTTTTTT.

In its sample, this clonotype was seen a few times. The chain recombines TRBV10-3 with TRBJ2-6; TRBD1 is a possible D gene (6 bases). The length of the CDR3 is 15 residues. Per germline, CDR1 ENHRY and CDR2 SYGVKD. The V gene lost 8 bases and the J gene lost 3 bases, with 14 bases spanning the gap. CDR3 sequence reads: CAILVAGDGANVLTF. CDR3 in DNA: TGTGCCATCCTTGTTGCAGGGGATGGGGCCAACGTCCTGACTTTC.

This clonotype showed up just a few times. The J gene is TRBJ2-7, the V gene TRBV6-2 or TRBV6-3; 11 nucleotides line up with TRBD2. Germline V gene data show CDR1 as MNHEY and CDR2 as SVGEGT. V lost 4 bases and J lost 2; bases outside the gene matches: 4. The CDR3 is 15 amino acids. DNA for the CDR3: TGTGCCAGCAGTTCCCGACTAGCGGGACCCTACGAGCAGTACTTC. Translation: CASSSRLAGPYEQYF.

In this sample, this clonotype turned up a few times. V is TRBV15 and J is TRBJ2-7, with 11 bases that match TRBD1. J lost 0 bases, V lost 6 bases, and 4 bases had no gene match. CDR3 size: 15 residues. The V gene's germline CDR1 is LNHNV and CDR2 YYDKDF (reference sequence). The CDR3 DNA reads TGTGCCACCAGTTCCGGGACAGGGGGCTCCTACGAGCAGTACTTC. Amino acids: CATSSGTGGSYEQYF. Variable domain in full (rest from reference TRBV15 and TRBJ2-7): DAMVIQNPRYQVTQFGKPVTLSCSQTLNHNVMYWYQQKSSQAPKLLFHYYDKDFNNEADTPDNFQSRRPNTSFCFLDIRSPGLGDTAMYLCATSSGTGGSYEQYFGPGTRLTVT.

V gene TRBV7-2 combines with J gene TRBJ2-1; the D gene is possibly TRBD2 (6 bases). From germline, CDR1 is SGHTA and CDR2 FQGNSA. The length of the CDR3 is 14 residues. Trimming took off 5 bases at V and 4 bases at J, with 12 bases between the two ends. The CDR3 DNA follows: TGTGCCAGCAGCGGAGCGGGCCCTTACAATGAGCAGTTCTTC. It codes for CASSGAGPYNEQFF.

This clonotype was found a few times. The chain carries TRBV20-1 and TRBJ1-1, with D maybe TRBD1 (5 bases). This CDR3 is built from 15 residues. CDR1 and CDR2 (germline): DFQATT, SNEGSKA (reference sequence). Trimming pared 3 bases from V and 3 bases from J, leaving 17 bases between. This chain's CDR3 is CSARGPRRRDTEAFF. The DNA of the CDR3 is TGCAGTGCTAGGGGGCCCCGTCGCAGGGACACTGAAGCTTTCTTT.

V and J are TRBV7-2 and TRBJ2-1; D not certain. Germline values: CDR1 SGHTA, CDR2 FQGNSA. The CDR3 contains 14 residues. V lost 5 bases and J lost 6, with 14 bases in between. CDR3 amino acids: CASSPYWGANEQFF. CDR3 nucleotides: TGTGCCAGCAGCCCTTATTGGGGTGCCAATGAGCAGTTCTTC. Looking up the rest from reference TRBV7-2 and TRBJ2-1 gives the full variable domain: GAGVSQSPSNKVTEKGKDVELRCDPISGHTALYWYRQSLGQGLEFLIYFQGNSAPDKSGLPSDRFSAERTGGSVSTLTIQRTQQEDSAVYLCASSPYWGANEQFFGPGTRLTVL.

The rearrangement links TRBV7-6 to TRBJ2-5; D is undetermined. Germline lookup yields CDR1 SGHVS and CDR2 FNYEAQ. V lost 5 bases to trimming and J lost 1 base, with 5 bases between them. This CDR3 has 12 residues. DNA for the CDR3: TGTGCCAGCAGCGCAATCCAAGAGACCCAGTACTTC. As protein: CASSAIQETQYF.

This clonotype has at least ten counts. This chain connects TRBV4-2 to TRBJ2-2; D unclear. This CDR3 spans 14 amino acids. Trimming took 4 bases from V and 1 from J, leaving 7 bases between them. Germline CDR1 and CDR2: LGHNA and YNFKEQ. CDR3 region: CASSPARNTGELFF. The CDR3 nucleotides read TGTGCCAGCAGCCCTGCGAGGAACACCGGGGAGCTGTTTTTT.

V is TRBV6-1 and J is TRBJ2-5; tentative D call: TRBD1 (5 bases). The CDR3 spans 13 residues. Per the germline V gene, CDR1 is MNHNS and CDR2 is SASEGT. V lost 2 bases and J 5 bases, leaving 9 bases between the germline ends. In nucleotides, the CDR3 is TGTGCCAGCAGTGAACAAGGGGTTGAGACCCAGTACTTC. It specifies CASSEQGVETQYF.

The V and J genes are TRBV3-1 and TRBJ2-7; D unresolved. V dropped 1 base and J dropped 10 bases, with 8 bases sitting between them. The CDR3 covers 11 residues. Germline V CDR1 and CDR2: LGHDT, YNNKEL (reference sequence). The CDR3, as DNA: TGTGCCAGCAGCCAAGCAACCTCCCAGTACTTC. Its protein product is CASSQATSQYF.

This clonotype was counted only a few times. The CDR3 nucleotides are TGTGCCAGCAGCCAGGGCAGTTCCCCCGAGCAGTTCTTC. Its protein product is CASSQGSSPEQFF. V usage is TRBV7-2 and J usage is TRBJ2-1; a weak D match, TRBD1 (5 bases). Trimming removed 5 bases at V and 10 bases at J, with 15 bases between. CDR1 is SGHTA, CDR2 FQGNSA, per germline. CDR3 length: 13 residues.

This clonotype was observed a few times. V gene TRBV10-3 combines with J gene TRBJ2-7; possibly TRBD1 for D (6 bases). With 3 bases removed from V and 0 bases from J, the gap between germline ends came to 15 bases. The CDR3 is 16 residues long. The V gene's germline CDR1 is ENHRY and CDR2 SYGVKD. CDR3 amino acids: CAISDPRDTASYEQYF. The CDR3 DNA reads TGTGCCATCAGTGACCCTCGGGACACAGCCTCCTACGAGCAGTACTTC.

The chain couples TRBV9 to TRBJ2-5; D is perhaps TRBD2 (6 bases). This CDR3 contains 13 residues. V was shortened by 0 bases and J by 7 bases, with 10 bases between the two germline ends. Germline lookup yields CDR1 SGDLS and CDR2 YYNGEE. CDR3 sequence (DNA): TGTGCCAGCAGCGTAGATATCGGGGGGACCCAGTACTTC. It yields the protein CASSVDIGGTQYF.

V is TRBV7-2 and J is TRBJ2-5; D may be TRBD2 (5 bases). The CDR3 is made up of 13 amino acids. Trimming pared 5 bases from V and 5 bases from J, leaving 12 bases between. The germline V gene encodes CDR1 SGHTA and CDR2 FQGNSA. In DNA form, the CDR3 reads TGTGCCAGCAGCCCGGGGAGTTCTGAGACCCAGTACTTC. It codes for CASSPGSSETQYF.

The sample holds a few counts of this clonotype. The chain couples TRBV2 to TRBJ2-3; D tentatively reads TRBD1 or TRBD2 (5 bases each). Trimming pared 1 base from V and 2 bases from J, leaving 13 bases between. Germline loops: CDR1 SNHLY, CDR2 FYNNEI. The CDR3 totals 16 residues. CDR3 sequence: CASSEDFWGSTDTQYF. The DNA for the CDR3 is TGTGCCAGCAGTGAAGATTTCTGGGGGTCCACAGATACGCAGTATTTT. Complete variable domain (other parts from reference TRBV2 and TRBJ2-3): EPEVTQTPSHQVTQMGQEVILRCVPISNHLYFYWYRQILGQKVEFLVSFYNNEISEKSEIFDDQFSVERPDGSNFTLKIRSTKLEDSAMYFCASSEDFWGSTDTQYFGPGTRLTVL.

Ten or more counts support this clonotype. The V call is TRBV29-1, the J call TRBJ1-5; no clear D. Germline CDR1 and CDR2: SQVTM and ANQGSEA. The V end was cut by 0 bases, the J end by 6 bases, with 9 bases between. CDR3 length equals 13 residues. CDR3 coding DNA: TGCAGCGTTGAAGAGGTCGCGGGTCAGCCCCAGCATTTT. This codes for CSVEEVAGQPQHF.

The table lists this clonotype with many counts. For the CDR3, the DNA is TGTGCCAGCAGAGCGGCCTCCGAGCAGTACTTC. As protein: CASRAASEQYF. This chain links TRBV12-3 or TRBV12-4 with TRBJ2-7; maybe TRBD2 (5 bases). Trimming took off 6 bases at V and 6 bases at J, with 9 bases between the two ends. The CDR3 length is 11 residues.

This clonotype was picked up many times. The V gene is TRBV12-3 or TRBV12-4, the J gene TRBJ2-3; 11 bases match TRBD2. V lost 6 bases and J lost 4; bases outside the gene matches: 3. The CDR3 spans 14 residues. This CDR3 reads CASSLGLAADTQYF. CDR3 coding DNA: TGTGCCAGCAGCCTGGGACTAGCGGCAGATACGCAGTATTTT.

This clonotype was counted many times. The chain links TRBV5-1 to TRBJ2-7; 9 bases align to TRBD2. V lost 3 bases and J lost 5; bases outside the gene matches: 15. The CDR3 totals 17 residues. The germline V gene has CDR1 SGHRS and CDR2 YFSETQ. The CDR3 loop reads CASSSPTGTSRGNEQYF. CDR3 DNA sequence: TGCGCCAGCAGCTCGCCCACCGGGACTAGCCGGGGGAACGAGCAGTACTTC.

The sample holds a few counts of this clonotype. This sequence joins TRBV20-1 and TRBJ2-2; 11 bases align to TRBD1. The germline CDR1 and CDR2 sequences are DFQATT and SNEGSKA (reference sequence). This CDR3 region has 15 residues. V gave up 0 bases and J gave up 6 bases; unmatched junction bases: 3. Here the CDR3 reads CSARDGQGAPGELFF. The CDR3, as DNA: TGCAGTGCTAGAGATGGACAGGGGGCCCCCGGGGAGCTGTTTTTT.

CDR3 in amino acids: CASSLGSQPVWDTQYF. The DNA for the CDR3 is TGCGCCAGCAGCTTGGGTTCGCAGCCCGTCTGGGATACGCAGTATTTT. This rearrangement joins TRBV5-1 to TRBJ2-3, with D uncertain. CDR1 and CDR2 from the germline V gene are SGHRS and YFSETQ. V lost 0 bases to trimming and J lost 6 bases, with 17 bases between them. The CDR3 is 16 residues long.

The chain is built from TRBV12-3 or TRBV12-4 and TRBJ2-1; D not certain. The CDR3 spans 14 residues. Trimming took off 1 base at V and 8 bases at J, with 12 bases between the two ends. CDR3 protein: CASSLEASRDEQFF. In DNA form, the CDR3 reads TGTGCCAGCAGTTTAGAGGCCTCTAGAGATGAGCAGTTCTTC.

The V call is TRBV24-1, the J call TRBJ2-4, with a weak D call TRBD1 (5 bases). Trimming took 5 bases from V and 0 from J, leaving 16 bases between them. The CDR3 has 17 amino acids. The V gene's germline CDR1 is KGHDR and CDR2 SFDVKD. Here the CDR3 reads CATSGTITILAKNIQYF. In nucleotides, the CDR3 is TGTGCCACCAGTGGGACAATTACAATCCTAGCCAAAAACATTCAGTACTTC.